This T cell receptor beta chain was obtained from a study of OX40 agonist ivuxolimab in advanced cancers. After removal of 2 bases from V and 7 bases from J, the junction contained 4 bases not matched to a gene. The germline gives CDR1 SNHLY, CDR2 FYNNEI. The CDR3 totals 14 residues. Produced via immunoSEQ multiplex PCR; TCRdb's table is partial and in-frame only. The table shows 70,000 to 75,000 clones, with around four fifths occurring only once. V is TRBV2 and J is TRBJ2-7, with 11 bases aligning to TRBD2. The source of this sequence is an adult with an advanced solid tumor such as melanoma, head and neck, liver or kidney cancer. The starting material was CD4+ or CD8+ T cells sorted from blood, obtained in a trial of the OX40 agonist ivuxolimab. CDR3 in DNA: TGTGCCAGCAGTGAACTAGCGGGAGGAGGGGAGCAGTACTTC. This encodes CASSELAGGGEQYF.